The rows below give T cell receptor beta chains drawn from one sample of a study of blood T cell repertoires in COVID-19. Libraries were prepared by immunoSEQ multiplex PCR; TCRdb keeps only in-frame clonotypes and omits some of them. The data show hundreds of thousands of clones, 80% to 90% seen once. Sequenced input: PBMCs or T cells enriched from blood (not recorded which). The source of these receptors is a man between 18 and 29 years old who had recovered from COVID-19. Both conserved end residues are part of each CDR3. Each record gives: clone size, V gene, J gene, D gene, CDR3 DNA, CDR3 protein. The D gene is left open where the match is weak. Part of the rows lack a size; the others show once, few, many or a class for expanded clones.

size: NA
V: TRBV5-1
J: TRBJ2-3
D: NA
DNA: TGCGCCAGCAGCTTTACCGGGGGTTCAATGACAGATACGCAGTATTTT
CDR3: CASSFTGGSMTDTQYF

size: NA
V: TRBV27
J: TRBJ2-7
D: NA
DNA: TGTGCCAGCAGTTTATCGAGGGAGCGCGAGCAGTACTTC
CDR3: CASSLSREREQYF

size: few
V: TRBV5-6
J: TRBJ1-2
D: NA
DNA: TGTGCCAGCAGCTTGGCAGGGCTAGGCATCGATGGCTACACCTTC
CDR3: CASSLAGLGIDGYTF

size: once
V: TRBV28
J: TRBJ1-1
D: NA
DNA: TGTGCCAGCAGTCCCTATACGGGCAGGGGCACTGAAGCTTTCTTT
CDR3: CASSPYTGRGTEAFF

size: once
V: TRBV19
J: TRBJ2-5
D: NA
DNA: TGTGCCAGTAGTAGGGGGGATCTCCCTTACCAAGAGACCCAGTACTTC
CDR3: CASSRGDLPYQETQYF

size: NA
V: TRBV15
J: TRBJ1-4
D: TRBD1
DNA: TGTGCCACCAGCAGTTGGGAAACCGGGACAGACGAAAAACTGTTTTTT
CDR3: CATSSWETGTDEKLFF

size: once
V: TRBV5-4
J: TRBJ2-2
D: TRBD2
DNA: TGTGCCAGCAGCTTGGGATTAGGCCTAGCGGGAGGCACCGGGGAGCTGTTTTTT
CDR3: CASSLGLGLAGGTGELFF

size: NA
V: TRBV11-2
J: TRBJ2-7
D: NA
DNA: TGTGCCAGCAGCTTAGGGACAGTCTACGAGCAGTACTTC
CDR3: CASSLGTVYEQYF

size: NA
V: TRBV30
J: TRBJ1-4
D: TRBD1
DNA: TGTGCCTGGAGTGCGGGACAGGGTGGTTTTCTTGGAAAACTGTTTTTT
CDR3: CAWSAGQGGFLGKLFF

size: NA
V: TRBV6-5
J: TRBJ1-1
D: NA
DNA: TGTGCCAGCAGACTCGACAGCCCGAACACTGAAGCTTTCTTT
CDR3: CASRLDSPNTEAFF

size: NA
V: TRBV6-5
J: TRBJ1-5
D: NA
DNA: TGTGCCAGCAGTCCCGGGGGGGCAGCTCAGCCCCAGCATTTT
CDR3: CASSPGGAAQPQHF

size: NA
V: TRBV15
J: TRBJ2-1
D: TRBD1
DNA: TGTGCCACCAGCAAAGGGGGCCCTTTATACAATGAGCAGTTCTTC
CDR3: CATSKGGPLYNEQFF

size: NA
V: TRBV5-1
J: TRBJ2-7
D: TRBD1
DNA: TGCGCCAGCAGCTTGGGCGGGACAGGCGGGTACGAGCAGTACTTC
CDR3: CASSLGGTGGYEQYF

size: NA
V: TRBV11-1
J: TRBJ2-7
D: NA
DNA: TGTGCCAGCAGCTTGGCGGTGGCCTCCTACGAGCAGTACTTC
CDR3: CASSLAVASYEQYF

size: NA
V: TRBV19
J: TRBJ1-4
D: TRBD1
DNA: TGTGCCAGCTGGAACAGGGGTGCAACTAATGAAAAACTGTTTTTT
CDR3: CASWNRGATNEKLFF

size: NA
V: TRBV19
J: TRBJ2-7
D: NA
DNA: TGTGCCAGCAGTAGGCCCGGACAGTCCCCCTACGAGCAGTACTTC
CDR3: CASSRPGQSPYEQYF

size: NA
V: TRBV27
J: TRBJ1-4
D: NA
DNA: TGTGCCAGCAGTACCCGACCCCTTAGTCAGGATGAAAAACTGTTTTTT
CDR3: CASSTRPLSQDEKLFF

size: NA
V: TRBV7-9
J: TRBJ1-2
D: TRBD1
DNA: TGTGCCAGCAGCCAGGACAGGGGATGGGATGGCTACACCTTC
CDR3: CASSQDRGWDGYTF

size: NA
V: TRBV6-5
J: TRBJ1-1
D: TRBD1
DNA: TGTGCCAGCAGTTACTCTTGGGACAGGCGAGCTTTCTTT
CDR3: CASSYSWDRRAFF

size: NA
V: TRBV9
J: TRBJ2-1
D: NA
DNA: TGTGCCAGCAGCCCCGACTCTAGGGGTTCCTACAATGAGCAGTTCTTC
CDR3: CASSPDSRGSYNEQFF

size: NA
V: TRBV5-4
J: TRBJ2-3
D: TRBD1
DNA: TGTGCCAGCAGGAATCAGGGGGCTCACACAGATACGCAGTATTTT
CDR3: CASRNQGAHTDTQYF

size: few
V: TRBV11-2
J: TRBJ2-5
D: NA
DNA: TGTGCCAGCAGCAATGTAGCGGAGACCCAGTACTTC
CDR3: CASSNVAETQYF

size: NA
V: TRBV29-1
J: TRBJ1-2
D: NA
DNA: TGCAGCGTTGATAGAAGCCCTTCCGACAGGAACTATGGCTACACCTTC
CDR3: CSVDRSPSDRNYGYTF

size: NA
V: TRBV4-1
J: TRBJ1-2
D: TRBD1
DNA: TGCGCCAGCAGCCAAGATAGCCCGCAGGGGGGTTCCTATGGCTACACCTTC
CDR3: CASSQDSPQGGSYGYTF

size: NA
V: TRBV28
J: TRBJ2-5
D: TRBD2
DNA: TGTGCCAGCATCCATGGGGGAGGGGCCTCGGAGACCCAGTACTTC
CDR3: CASIHGGGASETQYF

size: NA
V: TRBV7-2
J: TRBJ1-1
D: NA
DNA: TGTGCCAGCAGTTTGACAGATCTGCGGTTCGGAGCTTTCTTT
CDR3: CASSLTDLRFGAFF

size: NA
V: TRBV4-2
J: TRBJ2-1
D: TRBD2
DNA: TGTGCCAGCAGCCAAGAAGCTAGCGGGGGGGGCAATGAGCAGTTCTTC
CDR3: CASSQEASGGGNEQFF

size: NA
V: TRBV18
J: TRBJ2-1
D: NA
DNA: TGTGCCAGCTCACCCGGCCGGGCAGGGGAGTACAATGAGCAGTTCTTC
CDR3: CASSPGRAGEYNEQFF